A single TCR beta chain is shown here with its context. The data originate from a study of blood T cell repertoires in COVID-19. Study at large: Researchers got acute and convalescent COVID-19 samples from the United States, Italy and Spain. The cDNA or gDNA used as material had been derived from T cells, B-cell-depleted T cells, or PBMCs.

There are 13 residues in the CDR3. In germline, CDR1 is MNHNS, CDR2 SASEGT. Trimming removed 1 base at V and 3 bases at J, with 4 bases between. Generated by immunoSEQ multiplex PCR, the TCRdb table keeps only in-frame clones and is missing some. The sample yields fewer than 50,000 clones, just under 80% seen once. The chain has TRBV6-1 and TRBJ2-1; D not resolved. Sample: peripheral blood. The TCR originated in a man older than 75 with active or convalescent COVID-19. The CDR3 coding sequence is TGTGCCAGCAGTGAAGAGCGCTACAATGAGCAGTTCTTC. This sequence encodes CASSEERYNEQFF.